The source of this T cell receptor (beta chain) is a study of graft-versus-host responses after intestinal transplantation (dated by TCRdb to 2020 to 2023). Study-wide context: Multivisceral, liver-intestinal, or isolated intestinal transplants were received by the recipients. The cohort enrolled some 23 intestinal transplant recipients including one retransplant, and a few patients lacking pretransplant specimens were excluded. Bulk TCR-beta CDR3 sequencing was used to track graft-versus-host and host-versus-graft alloreactive T cell clones in the graft, circulation and bone marrow after intestinal transplantation. Alloreactive clones were identified by sequencing pre-transplant mixed lymphocyte reaction products and comparing these products with unstimulated pre-transplant donor and recipient T cells. Rather than being sequenced by the commercial service, samples from a few later patients were sequenced in-house on an Illumina MiSeq and processed with MiXCR. Anti-thymocyte globulin induction was given to all recipients, followed by maintenance tacrolimus and steroids for 3 to 4 years. A peak of at least 4% donor T cells among recipient peripheral blood mononuclear cells was the definition used for donor T cell macrochimerism. What the research found in general, with its limitations: Conclusions were limited by the relatively low number and heterogeneity of intestinal transplant patients. GvH clones turned up in recipient bone marrow, with some appearing earlier in ileal mucosa or blood, a pattern consistent with an intestinal mucosal origin. Early after transplant, declines in HvG clones were associated with peak levels of circulating GvH clones. In the allografts of patients with donor T cell macrochimerism, GvH to HvG T cell clonal ratios were high.

Libraries were constructed by the immunoSEQ multiplex PCR assay. For most patients, high-throughput TCR-beta CDR3 sequencing of genomic DNA was performed by Adaptive Biotechnologies. As for the original processing: TCR sequencing data for some 17 patients were retrieved from Adaptive's ImmunoSEQ software; a few other patients were processed with MiXCR and VDJtools. CDR3 nucleotide sequences shared by donor and recipient were removed because the origin of these sequences could not be assigned. To count as alloreactive, a clone needed at least 2-fold expansion over unstimulated cells and a minimum CFSE-low frequency of 0.002% (template counts) or 0.001% (read counts). A clone was considered mappable if detected in the sequenced pre-transplant spleen, lymph node, or MLR CFSE-low populations of the donor or recipient. The cumulative frequency of alloreactive clones was calculated as a percentage of all sequences, weighted by copy number. TCRdb holds this immuneACCESS table with in-frame rearrangements only. Some clones are missing; in checked studies, unresolved V genes explain under half, and the rest has no known cause. The V and J calls and clone size are taken from that table; D and trimming were inferred from the DNA. This sample is represented by around 26,000 clones; around 94% of them were singletons. About 0.56% of the sample lies in the top ten.

Blood samples were collected up to 4 times in the first month after transplant and then at least monthly when available. Comments on this clone: There is no known antigen for this receptor. No per-base quality is available; no much larger clone lies one base away.

Sequenced here: PBMCs, sampled 156 days after intestinal transplant. This receptor was obtained from a human patient who received an intestinal transplant, so some T cells may come from the graft donor.

The CDR3: CASSTNRDRDDSPLHF. The nucleotide sequence reads TGTGCCAGCAGTACCAACCGGGACAGGGATGATTCACCCCTCCACTTT. The chain is assembled from TRBV28 and TRBJ1-6; a stretch of 9 junction bases matches TRBD1. The germline V gene sets CDR1 to MDHEN and CDR2 to SYDVKM. Unmatched junction bases come to 10, with V trimmed by 5 bases and J by 8 bases. The CDR3 goes from the cysteine to the phenylalanine over 16 residues. CDR3 DNA only is kept here, 48 bases in frame from base 1.